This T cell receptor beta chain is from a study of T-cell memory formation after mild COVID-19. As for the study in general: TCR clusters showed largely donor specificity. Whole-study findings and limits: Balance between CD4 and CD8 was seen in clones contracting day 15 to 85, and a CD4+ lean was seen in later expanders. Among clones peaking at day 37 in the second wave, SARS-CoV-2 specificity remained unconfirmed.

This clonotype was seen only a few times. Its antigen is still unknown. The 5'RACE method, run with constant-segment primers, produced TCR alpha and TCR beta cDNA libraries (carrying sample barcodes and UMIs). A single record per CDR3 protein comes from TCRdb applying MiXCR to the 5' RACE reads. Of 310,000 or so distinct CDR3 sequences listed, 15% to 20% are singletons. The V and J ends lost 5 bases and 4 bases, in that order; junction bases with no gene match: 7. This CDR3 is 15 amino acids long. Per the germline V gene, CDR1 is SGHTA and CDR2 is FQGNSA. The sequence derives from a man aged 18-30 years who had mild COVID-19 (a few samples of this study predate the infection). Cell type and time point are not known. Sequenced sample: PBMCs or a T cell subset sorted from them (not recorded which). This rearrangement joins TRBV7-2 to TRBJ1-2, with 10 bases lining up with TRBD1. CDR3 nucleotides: TGTGCCAGCAGCGTCGGGACAGGGGACGCCTATGGCTACACCTTC. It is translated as CASSVGTGDAYGYTF.